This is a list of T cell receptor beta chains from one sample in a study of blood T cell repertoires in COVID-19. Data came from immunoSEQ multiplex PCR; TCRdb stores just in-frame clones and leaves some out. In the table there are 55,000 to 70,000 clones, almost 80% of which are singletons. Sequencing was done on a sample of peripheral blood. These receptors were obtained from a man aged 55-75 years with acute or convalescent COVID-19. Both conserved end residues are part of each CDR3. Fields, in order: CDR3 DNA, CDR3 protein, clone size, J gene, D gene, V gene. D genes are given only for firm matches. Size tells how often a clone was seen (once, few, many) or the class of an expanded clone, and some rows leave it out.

cdr3_nt: TGTGCCAGCAGCCTACAGTGGTACACTGAAGCTTTCTTT; cdr3_aa: CASSLQWYTEAFF; clone_size: many; j_call: TRBJ1-1; d_call: -; v_call: TRBV13
cdr3_nt: TGTGCCAGCAGTGACGGTCAGCCCCAGCATTTT; cdr3_aa: CASSDGQPQHF; clone_size: -; j_call: TRBJ1-5; d_call: -; v_call: TRBV2
cdr3_nt: TGTGCCAGTAGTATACTAGCAACCTCCTACAATGAGCAGTTCTTC; cdr3_aa: CASSILATSYNEQFF; clone_size: -; j_call: TRBJ2-1; d_call: -; v_call: TRBV19
cdr3_nt: TGTGCCAGCTCACCCTCGGACAGGGGATACGAGCAGTACTTC; cdr3_aa: CASSPSDRGYEQYF; clone_size: -; j_call: TRBJ2-7; d_call: TRBD1; v_call: TRBV18
cdr3_nt: TGTGCCAGCTCATTGACGGCCAGGGTAAACTATGGCTACACCTTC; cdr3_aa: CASSLTARVNYGYTF; clone_size: -; j_call: TRBJ1-2; d_call: -; v_call: TRBV18
cdr3_nt: TGTGCCAGCATGGGACAGGGGAGGAGCGCGTACACTGAAGCTTTCTTT; cdr3_aa: CASMGQGRSAYTEAFF; clone_size: few; j_call: TRBJ1-1; d_call: TRBD1; v_call: TRBV2
cdr3_nt: TGTGCCAGCAGCGCGACTAGCGGGGGTGGGAATGAGCAGTTCTTC; cdr3_aa: CASSATSGGGNEQFF; clone_size: -; j_call: TRBJ2-1; d_call: TRBD2; v_call: TRBV7-2
cdr3_nt: TGTGCCAGCTCAGTAGGGGGCCACGAGCAGTACTTC; cdr3_aa: CASSVGGHEQYF; clone_size: -; j_call: TRBJ2-7; d_call: TRBD1; v_call: TRBV30
cdr3_nt: TGCGCCAGCAGTACCACTGGGCGGGGGAAGGGCACAGATACGCAGTATTTT; cdr3_aa: CASSTTGRGKGTDTQYF; clone_size: -; j_call: TRBJ2-3; d_call: TRBD2; v_call: TRBV4-1
cdr3_nt: TGTGCCAGCCTGCCAGGGGGGAGAAATGGCTACACCTTC; cdr3_aa: CASLPGGRNGYTF; clone_size: -; j_call: TRBJ1-2; d_call: TRBD1; v_call: TRBV6-5
cdr3_nt: TGTGCCAGCAGCCATTCCCGGGGGGACAATGAGCAGTTCTTC; cdr3_aa: CASSHSRGDNEQFF; clone_size: -; j_call: TRBJ2-1; d_call: TRBD2; v_call: TRBV4-2
cdr3_nt: TGCGCCAGCAGCTTGGGACAGGAAAATGAAAAACTGTTTTTT; cdr3_aa: CASSLGQENEKLFF; clone_size: -; j_call: TRBJ1-4; d_call: -; v_call: TRBV5-1
cdr3_nt: TGTGCCAGCAGCTCCTGGCGAGGGACTAGCGGGGTCAATGAGCAGTTCTTC; cdr3_aa: CASSSWRGTSGVNEQFF; clone_size: -; j_call: TRBJ2-1; d_call: TRBD2; v_call: TRBV7-3
cdr3_nt: TGCAGTGCTAGGAAGAGCACTGAAGCTTTCTTT; cdr3_aa: CSARKSTEAFF; clone_size: -; j_call: TRBJ1-1; d_call: -; v_call: TRBV20-1
cdr3_nt: TGTGCCAGCAGTTTCCCCGGGGAGACCCAGTACTTC; cdr3_aa: CASSFPGETQYF; clone_size: -; j_call: TRBJ2-5; d_call: -; v_call: TRBV2
cdr3_nt: TGTGCCAGTAGTAGTATCGGGAGGGGTAACCCCGCGAACACCGGGGAGCTGTTTTTT; cdr3_aa: CASSSIGRGNPANTGELFF; clone_size: -; j_call: TRBJ2-2; d_call: TRBD2; v_call: TRBV19
cdr3_nt: TGTGCCAGCAGTTTACTCCCCTGGGGGCGAGGAATTAGTAACACTGAAGCTTTCTTT; cdr3_aa: CASSLLPWGRGISNTEAFF; clone_size: many; j_call: TRBJ1-1; d_call: -; v_call: TRBV27
cdr3_nt: TGTGCCACCAGTGAGGCCGGGACAGGGAGTTTGGAGACCCAGTACTTC; cdr3_aa: CATSEAGTGSLETQYF; clone_size: few; j_call: TRBJ2-5; d_call: TRBD1; v_call: TRBV24-1
cdr3_nt: TGCGCCAGCAGCCAAACCATAGCTAACTATGGCTACACCTTC; cdr3_aa: CASSQTIANYGYTF; clone_size: -; j_call: TRBJ1-2; d_call: -; v_call: TRBV4-1
cdr3_nt: TGCGCCAGCAGCTTGGAACTAGGGAACGGCATTCAGTACTTC; cdr3_aa: CASSLELGNGIQYF; clone_size: -; j_call: TRBJ2-4; d_call: -; v_call: TRBV5-1
cdr3_nt: TGTGCCATCAGTGATTACAGGGAAGAGACCCAGTACTTC; cdr3_aa: CAISDYREETQYF; clone_size: -; j_call: TRBJ2-5; d_call: -; v_call: TRBV10-3
cdr3_nt: TGTGCCAGCAGACTCGGCAGGCCCTATGGCTACACCTTC; cdr3_aa: CASRLGRPYGYTF; clone_size: -; j_call: TRBJ1-2; d_call: -; v_call: TRBV28
cdr3_nt: TGTGCCAGCAGGGGAGGGGCTCGCACCATATATTTT; cdr3_aa: CASRGGARTIYF; clone_size: -; j_call: TRBJ1-3; d_call: -; v_call: TRBV12-3/TRBV12-4
cdr3_nt: TGTGCCTCCGTTGCGAACCGAAACACTGAAGCTTTCTTT; cdr3_aa: CASVANRNTEAFF; clone_size: few; j_call: TRBJ1-1; d_call: -; v_call: TRBV6-5
cdr3_nt: TGCGCCAGCAGCTGGGACAGGGGGCACACAGATACGCAGTATTTT; cdr3_aa: CASSWDRGHTDTQYF; clone_size: -; j_call: TRBJ2-3; d_call: TRBD1; v_call: TRBV5-1
cdr3_nt: TGTGCCAGCAGCTTAGGGGACTACCAAGAGACCCAGTACTTC; cdr3_aa: CASSLGDYQETQYF; clone_size: once; j_call: TRBJ2-5; d_call: -; v_call: TRBV7-8
cdr3_nt: TGTGCCAGCAGCTTAGGGACCAGGGGGTCCAATGAGCAGTTCTTC; cdr3_aa: CASSLGTRGSNEQFF; clone_size: -; j_call: TRBJ2-1; d_call: TRBD1; v_call: TRBV7-3
cdr3_nt: TGTGCCAGCAGCCCCCCGGGACAGGGGAGCAATGAGCAGTTCTTC; cdr3_aa: CASSPPGQGSNEQFF; clone_size: -; j_call: TRBJ2-1; d_call: TRBD1; v_call: TRBV3-1/TRBV3-2
cdr3_nt: TGTGCCATCAGTGACCCAGGGACTAGCGGATCCTACGAGCAGTACTTC; cdr3_aa: CAISDPGTSGSYEQYF; clone_size: once; j_call: TRBJ2-7; d_call: TRBD2; v_call: TRBV10-3
cdr3_nt: TGCGCCAGCAGCTCCTCCCCGGGTGTTAAAGAGACCCAGTACTTC; cdr3_aa: CASSSSPGVKETQYF; clone_size: -; j_call: TRBJ2-5; d_call: -; v_call: TRBV5-1
cdr3_nt: TGTGCTAGCAGCTTAGGGACTAGCGGGGGGGAGCAGTTCTTC; cdr3_aa: CASSLGTSGGEQFF; clone_size: -; j_call: TRBJ2-1; d_call: TRBD2; v_call: TRBV7-7
cdr3_nt: TGTGCCAGCAGCCCCGGGGCTAGCGTTCAAGAGACCCAGTACTTC; cdr3_aa: CASSPGASVQETQYF; clone_size: -; j_call: TRBJ2-5; d_call: -; v_call: TRBV9
cdr3_nt: TGTGCCAGCAGTTTATTTGGAGGGGGCGATACGGGCTACACCTTC; cdr3_aa: CASSLFGGGDTGYTF; clone_size: -; j_call: TRBJ1-2; d_call: TRBD1; v_call: TRBV27
cdr3_nt: TGCAGCGTTGAATTGATGGGTTTGGAGGGCTACACCTTC; cdr3_aa: CSVELMGLEGYTF; clone_size: -; j_call: TRBJ1-2; d_call: -; v_call: TRBV29-1
cdr3_nt: TGTGCCAGCAGCTTACAGGGCCCGCTGTCTTCATACAATGAGCAGTTCTTC; cdr3_aa: CASSLQGPLSSYNEQFF; clone_size: once; j_call: TRBJ2-1; d_call: -; v_call: TRBV11-2
cdr3_nt: TGCGCCAGCAGCTTGGAGACAGGGTGGGGCTACACCTTC; cdr3_aa: CASSLETGWGYTF; clone_size: -; j_call: TRBJ1-2; d_call: TRBD1; v_call: TRBV5-1
cdr3_nt: TGTGCCAGCAGCCTAAACCGTCTACAAGAGACCCAGTACTTC; cdr3_aa: CASSLNRLQETQYF; clone_size: once; j_call: TRBJ2-5; d_call: -; v_call: TRBV7-3
cdr3_nt: TGTGCCACCAGTGATCCGGGACAGGGAGGCTACGAGCAGTACTTC; cdr3_aa: CATSDPGQGGYEQYF; clone_size: once; j_call: TRBJ2-7; d_call: TRBD1; v_call: TRBV24-1
cdr3_nt: TGTGCCACCCAGGGGGCGTTTTGGGAGACCCAGTACTTC; cdr3_aa: CATQGAFWETQYF; clone_size: -; j_call: TRBJ2-5; d_call: TRBD1; v_call: TRBV27
cdr3_nt: TGTGCCAGCAGTGAATTAGGTGCGGTAGATGGAAAACTGTTTTTT; cdr3_aa: CASSELGAVDGKLFF; clone_size: once; j_call: TRBJ1-4; d_call: -; v_call: TRBV25-1
cdr3_nt: TGCGCCAGCAGCTTGGAAATGGGAGAACCGAATGAAAAACTGTTTTTT; cdr3_aa: CASSLEMGEPNEKLFF; clone_size: once; j_call: TRBJ1-4; d_call: -; v_call: TRBV5-1
cdr3_nt: TGTGCCAGTAGCCGTTCACTGATCGGCACTGAAGCTTTCTTT; cdr3_aa: CASSRSLIGTEAFF; clone_size: -; j_call: TRBJ1-1; d_call: -; v_call: TRBV19
cdr3_nt: TGTGCCAGCAGCGGACCCGGGACAGGATTGCCTAATGAAAAACTGTTTTTT; cdr3_aa: CASSGPGTGLPNEKLFF; clone_size: -; j_call: TRBJ1-4; d_call: TRBD1; v_call: TRBV7-6
cdr3_nt: TGTGCCAGCAGCTCCCGACGACAGGCGCGAAGTCAGCCCCAGCATTTT; cdr3_aa: CASSSRRQARSQPQHF; clone_size: -; j_call: TRBJ1-5; d_call: -; v_call: TRBV5-6
cdr3_nt: TGTGCCAGTAGTATTGGCCAGAACACTGAAGCTTTCTTT; cdr3_aa: CASSIGQNTEAFF; clone_size: once; j_call: TRBJ1-1; d_call: -; v_call: TRBV19
cdr3_nt: TGCAGCGCCGAGACAGCATACTATGGCTACACCTTC; cdr3_aa: CSAETAYYGYTF; clone_size: -; j_call: TRBJ1-2; d_call: -; v_call: TRBV29-1
cdr3_nt: TGTGCCAGCAGCTCTCAGGGAAACACTGAAGCTTTCTTT; cdr3_aa: CASSSQGNTEAFF; clone_size: many; j_call: TRBJ1-1; d_call: -; v_call: TRBV7-9
cdr3_nt: TGTGCCAGCAGTGAAGCGTGGTACAGAAGTAACACTGAAGCTTTCTTT; cdr3_aa: CASSEAWYRSNTEAFF; clone_size: -; j_call: TRBJ1-1; d_call: -; v_call: TRBV2
cdr3_nt: TGTGCCAGCAGTTCACGTGGGAGCACCGGGGAGCTGTTTTTT; cdr3_aa: CASSSRGSTGELFF; clone_size: -; j_call: TRBJ2-2; d_call: -; v_call: TRBV6-2/TRBV6-3
cdr3_nt: TGTGCCACCAGTGATTTTGGCAGGGGCCGGGGTGAGCAGTTCTTC; cdr3_aa: CATSDFGRGRGEQFF; clone_size: -; j_call: TRBJ2-1; d_call: -; v_call: TRBV24-1
cdr3_nt: TGCAGCGTTGCTGAGACAGGGATAACCGGGGAGCTGTTTTTT; cdr3_aa: CSVAETGITGELFF; clone_size: -; j_call: TRBJ2-2; d_call: TRBD1; v_call: TRBV29-1
cdr3_nt: TGTGCCAGCCGAAGAGGGGGGGCTAACGGCTACACCTTC; cdr3_aa: CASRRGGANGYTF; clone_size: -; j_call: TRBJ1-2; d_call: -; v_call: TRBV6-5
cdr3_nt: TGTGCCAGCAGCCTCCTGGAACTAGCCTTAACTCGGAATGAGCAGTTCTTC; cdr3_aa: CASSLLELALTRNEQFF; clone_size: -; j_call: TRBJ2-1; d_call: -; v_call: TRBV7-2
cdr3_nt: TGTGCCAGCAGTCTGACAGGCTATGCCGGGGAGCTGTTTTTT; cdr3_aa: CASSLTGYAGELFF; clone_size: once; j_call: TRBJ2-2; d_call: -; v_call: TRBV2
cdr3_nt: TGTGCCAGTAGTATCGTCATGGGAGGCACTGAAGCTTTCTTT; cdr3_aa: CASSIVMGGTEAFF; clone_size: -; j_call: TRBJ1-1; d_call: -; v_call: TRBV19
cdr3_nt: TGCAGTGCTAGTACCGGAGGGGGGGACTATAGCAATCAGCCCCAGCATTTT; cdr3_aa: CSASTGGGDYSNQPQHF; clone_size: -; j_call: TRBJ1-5; d_call: -; v_call: TRBV20-1
cdr3_nt: TGTGCCTGGAGTAACTGGCAGGGGCTCGACGGCTACACCTTC; cdr3_aa: CAWSNWQGLDGYTF; clone_size: once; j_call: TRBJ1-2; d_call: -; v_call: TRBV30
cdr3_nt: TGTGCCAGCAGCGTGGGGAGCGACCCTAGCAATCAGCCCCAGCATTTT; cdr3_aa: CASSVGSDPSNQPQHF; clone_size: -; j_call: TRBJ1-5; d_call: -; v_call: TRBV9
cdr3_nt: TGTGCCAGCAGCTTAGTACGGGAGACCCAGTACTTC; cdr3_aa: CASSLVRETQYF; clone_size: -; j_call: TRBJ2-5; d_call: -; v_call: TRBV13